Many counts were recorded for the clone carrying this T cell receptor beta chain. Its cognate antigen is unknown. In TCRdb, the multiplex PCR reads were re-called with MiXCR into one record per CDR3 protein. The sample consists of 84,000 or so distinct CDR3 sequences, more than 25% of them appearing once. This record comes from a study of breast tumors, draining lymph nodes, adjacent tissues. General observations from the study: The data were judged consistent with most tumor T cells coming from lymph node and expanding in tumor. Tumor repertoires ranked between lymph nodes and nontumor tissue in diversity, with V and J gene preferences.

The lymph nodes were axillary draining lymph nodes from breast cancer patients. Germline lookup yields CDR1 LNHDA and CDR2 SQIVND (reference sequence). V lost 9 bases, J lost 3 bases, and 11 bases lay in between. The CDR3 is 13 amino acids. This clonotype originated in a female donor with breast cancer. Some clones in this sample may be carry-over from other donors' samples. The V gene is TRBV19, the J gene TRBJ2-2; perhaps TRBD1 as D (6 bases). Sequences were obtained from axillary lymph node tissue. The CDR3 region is CASSQGHTGELFF. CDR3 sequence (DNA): TGTGCCAGCTCTCAGGGGCACACCGGGGAGCTGTTTTTT.